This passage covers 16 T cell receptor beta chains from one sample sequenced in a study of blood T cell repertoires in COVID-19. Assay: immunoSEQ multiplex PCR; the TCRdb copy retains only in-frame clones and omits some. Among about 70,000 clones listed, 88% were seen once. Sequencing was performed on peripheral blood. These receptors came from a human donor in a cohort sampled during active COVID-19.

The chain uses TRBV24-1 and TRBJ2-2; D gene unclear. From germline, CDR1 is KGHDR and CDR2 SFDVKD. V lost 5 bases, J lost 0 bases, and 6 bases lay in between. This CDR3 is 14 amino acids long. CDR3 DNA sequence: TGTGCCACCAGTGCCCAGGCGAACACCGGGGAGCTGTTTTTT. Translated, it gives CATSAQANTGELFF.

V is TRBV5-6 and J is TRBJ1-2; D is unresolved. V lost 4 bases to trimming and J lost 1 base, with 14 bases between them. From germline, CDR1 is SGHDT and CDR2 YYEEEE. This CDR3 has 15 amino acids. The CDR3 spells CASSRRAGINYGYTF. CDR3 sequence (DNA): TGTGCCAGCAGCCGCCGGGCGGGGATTAACTATGGCTACACCTTC.

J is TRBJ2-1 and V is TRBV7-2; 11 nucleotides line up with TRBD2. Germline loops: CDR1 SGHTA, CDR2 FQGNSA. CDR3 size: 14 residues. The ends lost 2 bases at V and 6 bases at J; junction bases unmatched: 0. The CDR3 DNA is TGTGCCAGCAGCTTACTAGCGGGAGGCAATGAGCAGTTCTTC. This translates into CASSLLAGGNEQFF.

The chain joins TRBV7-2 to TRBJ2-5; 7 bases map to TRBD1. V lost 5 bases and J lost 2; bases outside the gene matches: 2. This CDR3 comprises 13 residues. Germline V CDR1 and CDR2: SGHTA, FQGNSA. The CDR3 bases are TGTGCCAGCAGCCGGGGACAGCAAGAGACCCAGTACTTC. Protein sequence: CASSRGQQETQYF.

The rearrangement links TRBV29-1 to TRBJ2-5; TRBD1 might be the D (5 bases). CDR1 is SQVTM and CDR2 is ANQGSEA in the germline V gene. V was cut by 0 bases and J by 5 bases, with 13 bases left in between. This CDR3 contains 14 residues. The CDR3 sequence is CSVEDRAPGETQYF. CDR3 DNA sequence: TGCAGCGTTGAAGATCGCGCCCCAGGGGAGACCCAGTACTTC.

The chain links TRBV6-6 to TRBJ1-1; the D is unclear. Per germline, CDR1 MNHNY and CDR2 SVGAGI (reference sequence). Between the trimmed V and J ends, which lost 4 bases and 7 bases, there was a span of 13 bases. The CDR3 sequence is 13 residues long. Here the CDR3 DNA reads TGTGCCAGCAGTTCCAATGGTGGCAGTGAAGCTTTCTTT. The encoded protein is CASSSNGGSEAFF.

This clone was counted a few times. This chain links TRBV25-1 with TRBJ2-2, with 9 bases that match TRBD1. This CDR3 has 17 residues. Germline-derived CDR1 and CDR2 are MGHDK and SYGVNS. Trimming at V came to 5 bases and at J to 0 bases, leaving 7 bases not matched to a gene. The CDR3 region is CASSKSGTGTNTGELFF. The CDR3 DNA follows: TGTGCCAGCAGTAAATCCGGGACAGGGACGAACACCGGGGAGCTGTTTTTT.

DNA of the CDR3: TGTGCCAGCGGGAGGCTAGCGGGGAACACAGATACGCAGTATTTT. Its protein product is CASGRLAGNTDTQYF. This sequence joins TRBV6-5 and TRBJ2-3, with TRBD2 matching over 9 bases. The CDR3 spans 15 residues. With V trimmed by 8 bases and J by 2 bases, 8 bases remained unmatched. Germline CDR1 reads MNHEY; CDR2 reads SVGAGI.

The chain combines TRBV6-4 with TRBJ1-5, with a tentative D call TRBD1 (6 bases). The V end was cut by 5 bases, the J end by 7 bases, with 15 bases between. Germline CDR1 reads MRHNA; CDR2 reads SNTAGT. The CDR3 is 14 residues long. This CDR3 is CASSNTGPGQPQHF. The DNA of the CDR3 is TGTGCCAGCAGTAACACAGGGCCAGGACAGCCCCAGCATTTT.

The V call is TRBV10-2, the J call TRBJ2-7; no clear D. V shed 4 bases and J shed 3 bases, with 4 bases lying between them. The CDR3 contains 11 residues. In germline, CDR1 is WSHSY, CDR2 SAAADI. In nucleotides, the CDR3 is TGCGCCAGCAGTGGACTCTACGAGCAGTACTTC. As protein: CASSGLYEQYF.

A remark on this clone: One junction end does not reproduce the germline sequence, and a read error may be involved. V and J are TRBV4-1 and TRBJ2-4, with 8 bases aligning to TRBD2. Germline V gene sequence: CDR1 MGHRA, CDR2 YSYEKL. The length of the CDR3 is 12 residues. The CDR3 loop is CASSHIAGFHHF. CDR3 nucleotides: TGCGCCAGCAGCCATATAGCGGGATTTCATCACTTC.

CDR3 region: CASSLGGSRTDTQYF. The CDR3, as DNA: TGTGCCAGCAGCTTGGGGGGTAGTCGCACAGATACGCAGTATTTT. V is TRBV11-2 and J is TRBJ2-3, with D possibly TRBD2 on 6 matching bases. The CDR3 length is 15 residues. V was trimmed by 3 bases and J by 1 base, leaving 11 bases between them. Germline-derived CDR1 and CDR2 are SGHAT and FQNNGV.

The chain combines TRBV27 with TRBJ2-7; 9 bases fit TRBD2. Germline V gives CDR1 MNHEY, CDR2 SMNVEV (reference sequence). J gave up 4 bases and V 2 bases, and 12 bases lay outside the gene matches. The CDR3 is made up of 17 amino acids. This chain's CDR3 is CASSLSRLAAVRYEQYF. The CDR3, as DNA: TGTGCCAGCAGTTTAAGCAGACTAGCGGCTGTGAGATACGAGCAGTACTTC.

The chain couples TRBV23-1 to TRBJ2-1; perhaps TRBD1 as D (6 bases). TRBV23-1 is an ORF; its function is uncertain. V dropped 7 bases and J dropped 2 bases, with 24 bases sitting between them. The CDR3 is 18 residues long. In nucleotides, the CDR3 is TGCGCCAGCACCGTACGGATCCAGGACAGCTGGACCTACAATGAGCAGTTCTTC. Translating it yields CASTVRIQDSWTYNEQFF.

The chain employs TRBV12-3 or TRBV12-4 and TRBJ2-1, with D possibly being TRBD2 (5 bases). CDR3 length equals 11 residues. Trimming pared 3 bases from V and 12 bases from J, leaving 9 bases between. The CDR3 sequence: CASSFGIGQFF. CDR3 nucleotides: TGTGCCAGCAGTTTCGGGATAGGGCAGTTCTTC.

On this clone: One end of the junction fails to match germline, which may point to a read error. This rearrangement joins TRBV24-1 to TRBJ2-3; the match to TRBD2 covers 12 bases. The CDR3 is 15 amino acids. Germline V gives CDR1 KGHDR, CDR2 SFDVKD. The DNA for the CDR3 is TGTGCCACCAGTAAGTCTAGCGGGAGGGCAGACACGCAGTATTTT. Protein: CATSKSSGRADTQYF.